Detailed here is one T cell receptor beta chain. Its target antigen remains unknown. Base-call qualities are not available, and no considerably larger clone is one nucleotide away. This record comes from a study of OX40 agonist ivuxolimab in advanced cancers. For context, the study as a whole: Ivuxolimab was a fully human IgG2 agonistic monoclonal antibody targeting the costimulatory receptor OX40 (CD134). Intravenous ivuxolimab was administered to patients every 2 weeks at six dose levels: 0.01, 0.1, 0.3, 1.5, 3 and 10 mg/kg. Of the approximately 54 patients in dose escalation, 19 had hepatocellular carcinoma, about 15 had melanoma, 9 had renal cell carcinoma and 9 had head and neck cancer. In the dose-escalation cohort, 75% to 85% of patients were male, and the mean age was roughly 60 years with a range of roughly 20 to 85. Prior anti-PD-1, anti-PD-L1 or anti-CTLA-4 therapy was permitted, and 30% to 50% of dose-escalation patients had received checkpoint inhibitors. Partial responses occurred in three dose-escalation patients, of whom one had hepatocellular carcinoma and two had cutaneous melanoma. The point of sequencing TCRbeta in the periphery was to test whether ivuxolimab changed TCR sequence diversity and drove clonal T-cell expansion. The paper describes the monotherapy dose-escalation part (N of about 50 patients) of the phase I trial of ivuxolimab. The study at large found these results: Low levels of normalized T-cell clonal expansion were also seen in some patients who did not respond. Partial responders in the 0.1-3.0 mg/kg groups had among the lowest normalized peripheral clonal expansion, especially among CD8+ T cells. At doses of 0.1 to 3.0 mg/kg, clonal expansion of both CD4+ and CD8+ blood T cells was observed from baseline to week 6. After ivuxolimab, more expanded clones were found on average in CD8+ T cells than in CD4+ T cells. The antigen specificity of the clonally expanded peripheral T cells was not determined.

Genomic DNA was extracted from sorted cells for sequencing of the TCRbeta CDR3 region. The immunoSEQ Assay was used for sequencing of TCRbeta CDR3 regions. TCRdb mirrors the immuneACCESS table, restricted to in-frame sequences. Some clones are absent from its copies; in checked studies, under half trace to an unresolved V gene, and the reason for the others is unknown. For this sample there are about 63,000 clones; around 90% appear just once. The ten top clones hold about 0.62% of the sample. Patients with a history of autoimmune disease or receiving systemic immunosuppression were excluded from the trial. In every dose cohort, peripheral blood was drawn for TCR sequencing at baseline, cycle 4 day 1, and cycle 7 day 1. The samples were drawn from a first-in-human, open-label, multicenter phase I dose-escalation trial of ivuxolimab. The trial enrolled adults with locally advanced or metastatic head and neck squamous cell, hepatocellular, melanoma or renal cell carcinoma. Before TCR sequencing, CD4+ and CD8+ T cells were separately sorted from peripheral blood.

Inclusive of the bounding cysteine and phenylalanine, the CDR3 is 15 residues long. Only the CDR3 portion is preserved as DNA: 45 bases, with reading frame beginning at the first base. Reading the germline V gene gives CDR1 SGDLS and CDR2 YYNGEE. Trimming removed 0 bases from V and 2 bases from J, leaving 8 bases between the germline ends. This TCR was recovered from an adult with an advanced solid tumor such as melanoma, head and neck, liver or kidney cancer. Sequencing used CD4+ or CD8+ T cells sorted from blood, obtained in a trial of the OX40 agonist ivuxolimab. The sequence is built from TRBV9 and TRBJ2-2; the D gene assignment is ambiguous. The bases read TGTGCCAGCAGCGTAGGCAGCGCCAACACCGGGGAGCTGTTTTTT. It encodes CASSVGSANTGELFF. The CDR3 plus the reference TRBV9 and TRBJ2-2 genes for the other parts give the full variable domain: DSGVTQTPKHLITATGQRVTLRCSPRSGDLSVYWYQQSLDQGLQFLIQYYNGEERAKGNILERFSAQQFPDLHSELNLSSLELGDSALYFCASSVGSANTGELFFGEGSRLTVL.